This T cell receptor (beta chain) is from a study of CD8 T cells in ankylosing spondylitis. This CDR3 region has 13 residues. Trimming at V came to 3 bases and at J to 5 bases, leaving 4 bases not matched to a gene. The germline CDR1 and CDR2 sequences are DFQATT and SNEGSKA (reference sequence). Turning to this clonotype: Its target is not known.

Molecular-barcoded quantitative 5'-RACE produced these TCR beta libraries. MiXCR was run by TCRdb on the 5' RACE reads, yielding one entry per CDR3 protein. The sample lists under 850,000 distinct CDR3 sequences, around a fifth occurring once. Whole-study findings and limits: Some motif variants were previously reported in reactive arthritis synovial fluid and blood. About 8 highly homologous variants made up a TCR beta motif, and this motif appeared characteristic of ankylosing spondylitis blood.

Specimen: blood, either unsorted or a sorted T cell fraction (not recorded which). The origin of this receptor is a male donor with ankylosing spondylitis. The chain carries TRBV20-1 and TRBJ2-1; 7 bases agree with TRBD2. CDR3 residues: CSASAGVNNEQFF. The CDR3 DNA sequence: TGCAGTGCTAGTGCGGGAGTTAACAATGAGCAGTTCTTC.